Each of the 15 T cell receptor beta chains below was sequenced from the same sample in a study of control samples from healthy donors and cancer patients. Repertoires were generated with immunoSEQ multiplex PCR, while TCRdb's copy carries only in-frame clones and drops some. The repertoire holds approximately 94,000 clones, approximately 90% seen once, with roughly 0.9% in the top ten. Material: blood. These receptors were obtained from a woman aged 30 to 39 in good health.

As regards this clone: One end of the junction does not line up with germline, which may come from a read error. This chain joins TRBV20-1 and TRBJ1-1; TRBD1 might be the D (5 bases). The V gene's germline CDR1 is DFQATT and CDR2 SNEGSKA (reference sequence). The CDR3 covers 11 residues. The CDR3 bases are TGCAGTGCTTTCAGGGATATTGAAACTTTCTTT. It specifies CSAFRDIETFF.

This clone was observed a single time. This sequence joins TRBV6-6 and TRBJ2-1; either TRBD1 or TRBD2 may fit D (5 bases each). CDR1 and CDR2 (germline): MNHNY, SVGAGI (reference sequence). The CDR3 runs to 16 residues. Trimming cost V 0 bases and J 0 bases, with 9 bases left between them. CDR3 in amino acids: CASSYSRGASYNEQFF. Here the CDR3 DNA reads TGTGCCAGCAGTTACTCGAGAGGGGCCTCCTACAATGAGCAGTTCTTC.

This chain uses TRBV14 with TRBJ1-1; no clear D gene. V was clipped by 0 bases and J by 0 bases, with 2 bases between them. Germline V gene data show CDR1 as SGHDN and CDR2 as FVKESK. The CDR3 totals 13 residues. In DNA, the CDR3 is TGTGCCAGCAGCCAAGAAATGAACACTGAAGCTTTCTTT. Its protein product is CASSQEMNTEAFF.

This chain connects TRBV14 to TRBJ1-2; weak D call: TRBD1 (5 bases). Germline loops: CDR1 SGHDN, CDR2 FVKESK. The CDR3 is made up of 15 amino acids. The ends were cut back, 5 bases at V and 4 bases at J, with 17 bases in the middle. The CDR3 nucleotides are TGTGCCAGCAGCAAAAGGGCAGGGTTTACCTATGGCTACACCTTC. Protein product: CASSKRAGFTYGYTF.

CDR3 protein: CATSDPKGTATDTQYF. CDR3 sequence (DNA): TGTGCCACCAGTGACCCGAAAGGGACAGCCACAGATACGCAGTATTTT. The V and J genes are TRBV24-1 and TRBJ2-3; 7 nucleotides agree with TRBD1. CDR3 length equals 16 residues. Looked up from germline, CDR1 is KGHDR and CDR2 is SFDVKD. Losses at the gene ends were 4 bases for V and 2 bases for J; bases not matched to a gene: 8.

CDR3 DNA: TGTGCCAGCAGTTCACTAGCGGGAGGGAACAATGAGCAGTTCTTC. Its translation is CASSSLAGGNNEQFF. The chain has TRBV6-5 and TRBJ2-1, with 13 bases fitting TRBD2. V lost 4 bases to trimming and J lost 5 bases; unmatched junction nucleotides: 2. CDR3 length: 15 amino acids. In germline, CDR1 is MNHEY, CDR2 SVGAGI.

Remarks on this clone: Additional DNA sequences in this sample encode the identical CDR3. The J gene is TRBJ2-5, the V gene TRBV5-1; D gene uncertain. Trimming stripped 0 bases from V and 2 bases from J, with 2 bases between. The CDR3 extends over 12 amino acids. Germline V gene data show CDR1 as SGHRS and CDR2 as YFSETQ. The CDR3 DNA reads as TGCGCCAGCAGCTTGGGACAAGAGACCCAGTACTTC. It translates to CASSLGQETQYF.

This chain links TRBV2 with TRBJ2-2; a weak D match, TRBD1 (6 bases). Germline assignment: CDR1 SNHLY and CDR2 FYNNEI. The CDR3 runs to 15 residues. V was clipped by 5 bases and J by 4 bases, with 14 bases between them. The DNA for the CDR3 is TGTGCCAGCAGTCCAGGGGTTGGGGGCACCGGGGAGCTGTTTTTT. This translates into CASSPGVGGTGELFF.

This chain links TRBV3-1 (or the pseudogene TRBV3-2) with TRBJ2-5; tentatively, D is TRBD1 or TRBD2 (5 bases each). The V end lost 4 bases, the J end lost 9 bases, and 21 bases lay between the germline ends. Germline CDR1 is LGHDT and CDR2 is YNNKEL (reference sequence). There are 15 residues in the CDR3. In DNA, the CDR3 is TGTGCCAGCAGCCCAAGTGGAGTGGGGGAGAGGGCCCAGTACTTC. Protein: CASSPSGVGERAQYF.

The chain is built from TRBV10-3 and TRBJ2-1, with D possibly TRBD1 on 5 matching bases. The CDR3 is 11 amino acids. CDR1 and CDR2 from the germline V gene are ENHRY and SYGVKD. With 6 bases removed from V and 8 bases from J, the gap between germline ends came to 8 bases. The CDR3 region is CAIRTADEQFF. The CDR3, as DNA: TGTGCCATCAGGACAGCTGATGAGCAGTTCTTC.

The V gene is TRBV6-5, the J gene TRBJ2-7; the D gene is possibly TRBD2 (7 bases). The CDR3 has 15 residues. Per germline, CDR1 MNHEY and CDR2 SVGAGI. The V end lost 6 bases, the J end lost 4 bases, and 19 bases lay between the germline ends. The CDR3 DNA reads as TGTGCCAGCAGACTCAGCCCCAGGGGAGGGTACGAGCAGTACTTC. It translates to CASRLSPRGGYEQYF.

The chain combines TRBV7-9 with TRBJ1-2; D possibly corresponds to TRBD1 (5 bases). V dropped 2 bases and J dropped 7 bases, with 14 bases sitting between them. CDR3 size: 14 residues. The germline V gene encodes CDR1 SEHNR and CDR2 FQNEAQ (reference sequence). The CDR3 sequence: CASSLTGVDGGYTF. The DNA for the CDR3 is TGTGCCAGCAGCTTAACGGGGGTAGACGGTGGCTACACCTTC.

This chain links TRBV3-1 (or the pseudogene TRBV3-2) with TRBJ2-1, with a possible D match to TRBD1 (7 bases). CDR1 is LGHDT, CDR2 YNNKEL, per germline (reference sequence). The CDR3 runs 23 residues. The V end was cut by 0 bases, the J end by 0 bases, with 30 bases between. The CDR3 region has the DNA TGTGCCAGCAGCCAAGAGAGGGGGCAAACAGAGGGAGGATGGTGGAGCTCCTACAATGAGCAGTTCTTC. Amino acid sequence: CASSQERGQTEGGWWSSYNEQFF.

The genes are TRBV3-1 (or the pseudogene TRBV3-2) and TRBJ2-7; tentatively, D is TRBD1 (6 bases). CDR3 size: 16 residues. Trimming removed 0 bases from V and 5 bases from J, with 17 bases in between. Germline V lookup: CDR1 LGHDT, CDR2 YNNKEL (reference sequence). CDR3 amino acids: CASSQERLGGKHEQYF. In DNA, the CDR3 is TGTGCCAGCAGCCAAGAAAGGTTAGGGGGTAAGCACGAGCAGTACTTC.

This clone occurred a few times. This chain joins TRBV29-1 and TRBJ2-3; 13 nucleotides align to TRBD2. After removal of 4 bases from V and 4 bases from J, the junction contained 5 bases not matched to a gene. The CDR3 is 15 amino acids. Germline V CDR1 and CDR2: SQVTM, ANQGSEA. The CDR3 coding sequence is TGCAGCGTTGCCTCCGGGACTAGCGGGGCAGATACGCAGTATTTT. Its protein is CSVASGTSGADTQYF.